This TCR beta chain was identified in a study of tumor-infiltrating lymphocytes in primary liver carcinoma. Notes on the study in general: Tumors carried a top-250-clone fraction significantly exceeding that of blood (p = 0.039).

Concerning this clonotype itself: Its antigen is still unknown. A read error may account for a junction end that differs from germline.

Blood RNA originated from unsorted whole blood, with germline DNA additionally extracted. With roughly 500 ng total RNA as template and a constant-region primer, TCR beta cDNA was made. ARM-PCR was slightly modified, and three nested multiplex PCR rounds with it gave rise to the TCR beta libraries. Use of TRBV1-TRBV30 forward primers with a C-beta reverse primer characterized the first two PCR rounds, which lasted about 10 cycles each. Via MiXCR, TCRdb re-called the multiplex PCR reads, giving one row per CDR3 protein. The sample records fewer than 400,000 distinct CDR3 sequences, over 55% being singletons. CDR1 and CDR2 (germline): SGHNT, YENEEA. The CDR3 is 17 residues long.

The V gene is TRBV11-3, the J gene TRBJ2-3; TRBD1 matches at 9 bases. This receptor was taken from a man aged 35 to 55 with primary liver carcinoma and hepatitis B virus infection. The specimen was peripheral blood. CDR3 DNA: TGTGCCAGCAGTCCCGGGACAGGGAGAGATTTGGCAGATAAGCAGTATTTT. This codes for CASSPGTGRDLADKQYF.